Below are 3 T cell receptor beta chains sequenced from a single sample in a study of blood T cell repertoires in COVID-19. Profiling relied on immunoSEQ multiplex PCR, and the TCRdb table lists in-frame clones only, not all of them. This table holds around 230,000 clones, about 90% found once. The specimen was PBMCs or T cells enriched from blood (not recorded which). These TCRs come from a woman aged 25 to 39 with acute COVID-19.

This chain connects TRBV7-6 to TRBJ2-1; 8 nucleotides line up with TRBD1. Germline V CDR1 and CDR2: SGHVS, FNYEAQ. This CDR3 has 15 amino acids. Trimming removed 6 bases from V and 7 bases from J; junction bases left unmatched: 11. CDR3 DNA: TGTGCCAGCAGTCCACCCCCAGGGGGCCGTAATGAGCAGTTCTTC. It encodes CASSPPPGGRNEQFF.

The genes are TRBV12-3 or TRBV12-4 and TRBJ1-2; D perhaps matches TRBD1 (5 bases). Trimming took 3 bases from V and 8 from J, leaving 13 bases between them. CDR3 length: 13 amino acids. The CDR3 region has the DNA TGTGCCAGCAGTTTGACAGTCCCCTGGGGCTACACCTTC. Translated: CASSLTVPWGYTF.

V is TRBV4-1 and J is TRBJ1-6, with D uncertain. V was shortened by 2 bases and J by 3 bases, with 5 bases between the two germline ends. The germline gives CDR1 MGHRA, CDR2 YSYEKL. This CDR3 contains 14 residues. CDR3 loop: CASSQQIYNSPLHF. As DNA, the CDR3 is TGCGCCAGCAGCCAACAGATCTATAATTCACCCCTCCACTTT.